This is a list of T cell receptor beta chains from one sample in a study of T cells in Graves' hyperthyroidism and ophthalmopathy. TCRdb analysed the multiplex PCR reads with MiXCR anew, one entry per CDR3 protein. The data show around 400,000 distinct CDR3 sequences, around 14% seen once. The specimen was blood. Receptor source: a young woman with Graves' hyperthyroidism that later progressed to Graves' ophthalmopathy. The CDR3 runs from the conserved cysteine through the conserved F or W. A D gene is named only where the DNA matches it firmly. Clone size, where shown, is once, few, many, or a class for clones that have expanded.

j_call,v_call,clone_size,d_call,cdr3_aa,cdr3_nt
TRBJ2-1,TRBV29-1,-,TRBD1,CSVRTGYNEQFF,TGCAGCGTAAGGACAGGGTACAATGAGCAGTTCTTC
TRBJ2-7,TRBV29-1,-,TRBD2,CSVEIAGAYEQYF,TGCAGCGTTGAAATAGCGGGTGCCTACGAGCAGTACTTC
TRBJ1-2,TRBV5-6,few,-,CASSLGFGDGKYGYTF,TGTGCCAGCAGCTTGGGGTTCGGGGACGGAAAATATGGCTACACCTTC
TRBJ2-7,TRBV6-2/TRBV6-3,many,-,CASSEQPTYEQYF,TGTGCCAGCAGCGAACAACCCACCTACGAGCAGTACTTC
TRBJ2-1,TRBV13,few,-,CASSLGGGNSYNEQFF,TGTGCCAGCAGCTTAGGGGGCGGGAACTCCTACAATGAGCAGTTCTTC
TRBJ1-5,TRBV30,many,-,CAWNSVANQPQHF,TGTGCCTGGAACAGTGTCGCTAATCAGCCCCAGCATTTT
TRBJ2-5,TRBV20-1,-,TRBD2,CSARDRGTSGSQETQYF,TGCAGTGCTAGAGATAGGGGGACTAGCGGGAGCCAAGAGACCCAGTACTTC
TRBJ1-2,TRBV12-3/TRBV12-4,many,-,CASSSSLYGYTF,TGTGCCAGCAGTTCCAGTCTCTATGGCTACACCTTC
TRBJ2-5,TRBV25-1,many,TRBD1,CASSGQGADRETQYF,TGTGCCAGCAGTGGGCAGGGGGCCGATAGGGAGACCCAGTACTTC
TRBJ2-7,TRBV20-1,many,-,CSARDYGQGYEQYF,TGCAGTGCTAGAGATTATGGGCAGGGCTACGAGCAGTACTTC
TRBJ2-5,TRBV10-3,-,TRBD1,CAIGGGQGRETQYF,TGTGCCATCGGGGGCGGACAGGGGAGGGAGACCCAGTACTTC
TRBJ1-1,TRBV28,many,-,CASSLLGLNTEAFF,TGTGCCAGCAGTTTATTGGGTCTGAACACTGAAGCTTTCTTT
TRBJ2-3,TRBV25-1,few,-,CASSTGGPLALDTQYF,TGTGCCAGCAGTACAGGCGGCCCTTTGGCCTTAGATACGCAGTATTTT
TRBJ1-2,TRBV5-5,many,-,CASSLEGQSYGYTF,TGTGCCAGCAGCTTGGAAGGCCAGAGCTATGGCTACACCTTC
TRBJ2-1,TRBV20-1,many,TRBD2,CSARLAGGVNEQFF,TGCAGTGCGCGACTAGCGGGAGGTGTCAATGAGCAGTTCTTC
TRBJ1-1,TRBV28,many,-,CASSFSASFEAFF,TGTGCCAGCAGTTTCAGCGCAAGTTTTGAAGCTTTCTTT
TRBJ1-6,TRBV15,many,-,CATSRGQGIANSPLHF,TGTGCCACCAGCAGAGGCCAGGGGATAGCTAATTCACCCCTCCACTTT
TRBJ1-2,TRBV30,many,-,CAWSDQPSYGYTF,TGTGCCTGGAGCGATCAGCCGTCCTATGGCTACACCTTC
TRBJ1-5,TRBV11-2,many,TRBD1,CASSLGAGTVNQPQHF,TGTGCCAGCAGCTTAGGGGCCGGGACAGTCAATCAGCCCCAGCATTTT
TRBJ2-7,TRBV7-8,many,-,CASSLVGAYEQYF,TGTGCCAGCAGCTTAGTAGGGGCCTACGAGCAGTACTTC
TRBJ2-1,TRBV20-1,few,-,CSARGSGELAFYNEQFF,TGCAGTGCTAGAGGCTCTGGAGAGTTAGCCTTCTACAATGAGCAGTTCTTC
TRBJ2-1,TRBV20-1,-,TRBD2,CSARESAGVHNEQFF,TGCAGTGCTAGAGAATCAGCGGGAGTACACAATGAGCAGTTCTTC
TRBJ2-1,TRBV12-5,many,-,CASGLDRLGVPYNEQFF,TGTGCTAGTGGTTTGGACAGACTAGGGGTCCCCTACAATGAGCAGTTCTTC